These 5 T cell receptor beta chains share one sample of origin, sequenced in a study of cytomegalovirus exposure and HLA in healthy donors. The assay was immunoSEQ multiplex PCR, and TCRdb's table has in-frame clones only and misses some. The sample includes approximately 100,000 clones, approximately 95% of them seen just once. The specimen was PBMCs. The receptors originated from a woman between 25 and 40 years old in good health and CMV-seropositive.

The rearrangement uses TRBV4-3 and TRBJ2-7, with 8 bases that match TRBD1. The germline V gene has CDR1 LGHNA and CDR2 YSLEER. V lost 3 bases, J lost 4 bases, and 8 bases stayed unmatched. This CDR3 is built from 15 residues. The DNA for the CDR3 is TGCGCCAGCAGCCATCGGACAGGGCTGGGGTACGAGCAGTACTTC. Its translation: CASSHRTGLGYEQYF.

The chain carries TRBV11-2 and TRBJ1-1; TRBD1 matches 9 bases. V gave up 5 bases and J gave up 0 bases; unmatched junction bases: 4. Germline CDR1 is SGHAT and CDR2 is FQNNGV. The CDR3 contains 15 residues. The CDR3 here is CASSTGQGMNTEAFF. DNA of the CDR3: TGTGCCAGCAGCACCGGACAGGGGATGAACACTGAAGCTTTCTTT.

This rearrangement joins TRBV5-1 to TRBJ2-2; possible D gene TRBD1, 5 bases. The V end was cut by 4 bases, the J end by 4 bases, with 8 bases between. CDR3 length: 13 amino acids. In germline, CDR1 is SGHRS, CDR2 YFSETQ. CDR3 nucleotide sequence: TGCGCCAGCAGCGGCAGGGTCACCGGGGAGCTGTTTTTT. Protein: CASSGRVTGELFF.

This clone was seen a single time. The CDR3 is CASSVGAAPDDYTF. The CDR3 nucleotides are TGTGCCAGCAGCGTAGGGGCAGCCCCCGATGACTACACCTTC. V gene TRBV9 combines with J gene TRBJ1-2; D unresolved. Germline-derived CDR1 and CDR2 are SGDLS and YYNGEE. Trimming took off 0 bases at V and 10 bases at J, with 16 bases between the two ends. CDR3 length: 14 residues.

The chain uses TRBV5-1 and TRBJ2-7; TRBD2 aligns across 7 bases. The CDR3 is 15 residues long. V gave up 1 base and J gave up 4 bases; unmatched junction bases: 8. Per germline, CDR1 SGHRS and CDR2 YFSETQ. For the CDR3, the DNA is TGCGCCAGCAGCTTGTCGAGCGGGAAGGAGTACGAGCAGTACTTC. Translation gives CASSLSSGKEYEQYF.